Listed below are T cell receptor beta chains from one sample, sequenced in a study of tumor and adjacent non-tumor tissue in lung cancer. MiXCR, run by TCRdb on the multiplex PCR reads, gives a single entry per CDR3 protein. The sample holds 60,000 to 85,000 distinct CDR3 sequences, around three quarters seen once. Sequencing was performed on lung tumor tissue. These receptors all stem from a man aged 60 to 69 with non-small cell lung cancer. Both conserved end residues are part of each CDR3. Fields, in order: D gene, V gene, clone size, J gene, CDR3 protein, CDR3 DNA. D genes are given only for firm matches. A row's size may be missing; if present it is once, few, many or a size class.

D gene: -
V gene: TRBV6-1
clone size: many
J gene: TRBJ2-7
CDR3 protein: CASQGAVIQQYF
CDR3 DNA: TGTGCCAGCCAGGGCGCAGTCATCCAGCAGTACTTC

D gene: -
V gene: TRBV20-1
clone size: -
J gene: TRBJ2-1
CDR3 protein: CSATSSLVETYNEQFF
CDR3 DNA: TGCAGTGCTACCTCCTCCCTAGTGGAGACATACAATGAGCAGTTCTTC

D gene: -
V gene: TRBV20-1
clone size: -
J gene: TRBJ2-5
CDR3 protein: CSTRGIHRTQQETQYF
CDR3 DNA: TGCAGTACTAGAGGGATCCACCGGACGCAGCAAGAGACCCAGTACTTC

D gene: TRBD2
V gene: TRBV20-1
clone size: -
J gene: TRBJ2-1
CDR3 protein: CDTSSILAGAIYNEQFF
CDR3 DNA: TGCGATACTAGTAGCATACTAGCGGGAGCTATCTACAATGAGCAGTTCTTC

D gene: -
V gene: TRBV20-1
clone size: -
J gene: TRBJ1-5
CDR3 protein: CSVSSGTCHQPQHF
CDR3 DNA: TGCAGTGTGTCCTCAGGGACATGCCATCAGCCACAGCATTTT

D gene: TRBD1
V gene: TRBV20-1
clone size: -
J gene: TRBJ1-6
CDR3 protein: CSARDHASQLGQGLGTPLNF
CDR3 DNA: TGCAGTGCTAGAGATCACGCGAGCCAATTGGGACAGGGTTTGGGTACACCCCTCAACTTT

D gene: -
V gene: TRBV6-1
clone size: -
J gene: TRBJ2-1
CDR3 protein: CASSVSTEWTYEQFF
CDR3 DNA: TGTGCCAGCAGTGTTAGTACAGAGTGGACCTACGAGCAGTTCTTC

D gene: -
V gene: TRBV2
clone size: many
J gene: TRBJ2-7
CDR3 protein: CASITRPSDHEQYF
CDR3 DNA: TGTGCCAGCATCACCCGTCCTAGCGACCACGAGCAGTACTTC

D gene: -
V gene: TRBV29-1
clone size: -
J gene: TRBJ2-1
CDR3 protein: CRVHLDRTYNEQFF
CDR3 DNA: TGCAGAGTTCACCTGGACAGAACCTACAATGAACAGTTCTTC

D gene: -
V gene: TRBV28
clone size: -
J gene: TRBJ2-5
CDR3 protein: CASSSPHSKETQYF
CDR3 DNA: TGTGCCAGTAGTTCACCCCACAGCAAAGAGACCCAGTACTTC

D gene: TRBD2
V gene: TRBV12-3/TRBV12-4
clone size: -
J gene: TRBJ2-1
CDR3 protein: CASSFPKRDHNDQFF
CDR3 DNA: TGTGCCAGCAGTTTCCCTAAGCGGGATCACAATGATCAGTTCTTC

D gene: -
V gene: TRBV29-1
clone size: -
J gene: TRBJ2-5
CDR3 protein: CSVAERYQVTQYF
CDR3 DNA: TGCAGCGTAGCGGAGAGGTACCAAGTGACCCAGTACTTC

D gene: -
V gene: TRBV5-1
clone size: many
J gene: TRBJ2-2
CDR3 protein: CASRRRDPISNTGELFF
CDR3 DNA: TGCGCCAGCAGACGGCGCGATCCCATTAGCAACACCGGGGAGCTGTTTTTT

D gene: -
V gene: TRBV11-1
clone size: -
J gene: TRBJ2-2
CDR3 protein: CACRYTSGTGELLF
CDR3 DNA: TGTGCCTGCAGATATACTAGTGGCACCGGGGAGCTGCTTTTT